This TCR beta chain was identified during a study of Ad26.COV2.S vaccination and SARS-CoV-2 variants. The study's findings and limits: Vaccine and placebo groups showed comparable non-spike TCR breadth.

Note on this clone: Its antigen is undetermined.

Trimming left V 7 bases short and J 0 bases short, with 10 bases between. This CDR3 is built from 14 residues. Looked up from germline, CDR1 is MDHEN and CDR2 is SYDVKM. Treatment specified: around 19 received Ad26.COV2.S at low or high dose, single or two shots; 5 received placebo; per-sample allocation not given. Material that was analyzed had been drawn on day 63 after the first vaccine or placebo injection. Profiled with immunoSEQ multiplex PCR; TCRdb holds only in-frame clones, not every one. The sample consists of approximately 240,000 clones, roughly 88% of them appearing once. The TCR comes from a person between 18 and 59 years old who received the Ad26.COV2.S COVID-19 vaccine or a placebo. The starting material was peripheral blood, obtained in a trial of Ad26.COV2.S vaccine versus placebo. The chain is built from TRBV28 and TRBJ1-5; D might be TRBD1 (6 bases). Here the CDR3 reads CASTTGASNQPQHF. For the CDR3, the DNA is TGTGCCAGCACGACGGGGGCTAGCAATCAGCCCCAGCATTTT. Supplemented by reference TRBV28 and TRBJ1-5, the full variable domain reads DVKVTQSSRYLVKRTGEKVFLECVQDMDHENMFWYRQDPGLGLRLIYFSYDVKMKEKGDIPEGYSVSREKKERFSLILESASTNQTSMYLCASTTGASNQPQHFGDGTRLSIL.